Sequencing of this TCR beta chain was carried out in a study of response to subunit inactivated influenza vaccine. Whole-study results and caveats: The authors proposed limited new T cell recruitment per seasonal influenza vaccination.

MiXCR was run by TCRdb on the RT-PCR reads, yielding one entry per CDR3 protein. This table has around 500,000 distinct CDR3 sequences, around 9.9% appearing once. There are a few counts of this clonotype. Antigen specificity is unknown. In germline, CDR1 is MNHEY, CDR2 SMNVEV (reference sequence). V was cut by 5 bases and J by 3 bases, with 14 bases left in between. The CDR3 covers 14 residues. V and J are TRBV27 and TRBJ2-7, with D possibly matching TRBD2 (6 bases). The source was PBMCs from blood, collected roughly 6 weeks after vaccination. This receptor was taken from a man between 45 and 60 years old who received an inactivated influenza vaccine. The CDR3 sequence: CASSPNPGGYEQYF. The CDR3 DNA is TGTGCCAGCAGTCCCAACCCCGGGGGCTACGAGCAGTACTTC.